This TCR beta chain was recorded in a study of blood T cell repertoires in COVID-19 (dated by TCRdb to 2019 to 2021). Background for the entire study: Samples covering the acute and convalescent phases of COVID-19 were provided by collaborators in the United States, Italy and Spain. The prospective study material was composed of cDNA or gDNA derived from T cells, B-cell-depleted T cells, or PBMCs. Subjects who had been exposed to COVID-19, were actively infected with it, or had recovered from it provided the deeply sampled blood TCRbeta repertoires that made up the dataset. A freely available public database, intended as a resource for researchers studying the immune response to SARS-CoV-2, is where the repertoires were released. The samples were drawn from two sources: the first 160 participants of the ongoing ImmuneRACE study, and 1,000 to 1,500 subjects contributed by 6 global collaborators. The sample metadata nearly always contained a de-identified subject ID, COVID-19 status, age in years and sex. Where HLA class I and class II types were available, the types were taken from metadata supplied by the sample provider, not from assay-based typing. What the study reported, not specific to this receptor: Clinical and demographic metadata were provided uncurated, with the amount varying by source and participant.

Notes on this clone: This clone's antigen is unknown. It has no much larger one-base neighbor in the sample; base qualities were not kept.

CDR1 and CDR2, per the germline V gene, are KGHDR and SFDVKD. The CDR3 goes from the cysteine to the phenylalanine over 14 residues. The sequence is cut down to CDR3 DNA, 42 bases in frame from base 1. V is pared back by 3 bases and J by 5 bases, with 12 bases lying between the germline termini. TCRbeta CDR3 regions were amplified from genomic DNA using the immunoSEQ Assay, a bias-controlled multiplex PCR. The authors' pipeline ran thus. Within the assay, amplification of reference gene primers was used to estimate how many nucleated cells each sample contained. To quantify the absolute abundance of each unique TCRbeta CDR3 rearrangement, sequence reads were collapsed and filtered. For each sample, productive Simpson clonality was calculated as the square root of Simpson's diversity index across productive rearrangements. TCRdb took this table from immuneACCESS and kept in-frame rearrangements with V and J called. Such tables lack part of the clones; where checked against another copy, unresolved V genes explain under half of the gap, and the rest is unexplained. That table furnishes V, J and clone size, whereas the DNA furnished D and trimming. Recorded for this sample are approximately 300,000 clones; 75% to 90% of them occurred a single time. Over 1.5% of the sample rests with the top ten.

In the prospective study, participants were 18 to 89 years old, resided in about two dozen geographic areas of the United States, and were enrolled through a virtual design. Cohort assignment in the prospective study relied on participant-reported clinical history from a screening survey and a study questionnaire. Exposed participants had been in contact, within 2 weeks of entering the study, with a person who had a PCR-confirmed or clinician-diagnosed case of COVID-19. In the prospective study, whole blood, serum and a nasopharyngeal or oropharyngeal swab were collected from each participant by mobile phlebotomists. Additional blood draws and questionnaires over a 2-month period could optionally be provided by prospective study participants. Blood samples from the prospective study were shipped frozen or at room temperature prior to DNA extraction.

Input material: PBMCs or T cells enriched from blood (not recorded which). The chain couples TRBV24-1 to TRBJ1-1; the D gene is unclear. The clonotype originates from a woman in her twenties or thirties who had been exposed to COVID-19. At the DNA level, the sequence is TGTGCCACCAGTGATCCCCGACGGGAGACTGAAGCTTTCTTT. Its amino acids are CATSDPRRETEAFF.